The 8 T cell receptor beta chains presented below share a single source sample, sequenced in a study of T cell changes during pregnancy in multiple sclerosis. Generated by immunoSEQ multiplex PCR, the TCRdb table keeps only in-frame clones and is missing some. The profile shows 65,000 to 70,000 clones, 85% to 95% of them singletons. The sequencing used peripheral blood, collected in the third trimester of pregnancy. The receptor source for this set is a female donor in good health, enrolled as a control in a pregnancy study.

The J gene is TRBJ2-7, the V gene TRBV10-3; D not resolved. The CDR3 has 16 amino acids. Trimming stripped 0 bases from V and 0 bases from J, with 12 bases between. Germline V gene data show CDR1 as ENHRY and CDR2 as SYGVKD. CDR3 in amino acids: CAISESAAKSSYEQYF. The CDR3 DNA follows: TGTGCCATCAGTGAGTCGGCGGCGAAAAGCTCCTACGAGCAGTACTTC.

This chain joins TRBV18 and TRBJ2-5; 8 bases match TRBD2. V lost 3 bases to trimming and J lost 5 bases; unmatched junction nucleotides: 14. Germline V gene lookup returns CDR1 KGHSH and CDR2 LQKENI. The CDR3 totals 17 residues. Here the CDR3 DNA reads TGTGCCAGCTCACCGAGCCTAGCGGGCTCAACCAGGGAGACCCAGTACTTC. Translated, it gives CASSPSLAGSTRETQYF.

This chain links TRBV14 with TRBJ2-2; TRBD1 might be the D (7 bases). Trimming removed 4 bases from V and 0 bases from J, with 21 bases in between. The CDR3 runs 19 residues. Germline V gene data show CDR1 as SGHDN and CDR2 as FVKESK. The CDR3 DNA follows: TGTGCCAGCAGCCGAATACCAGGAGGGGGCCTAGCGAACACCGGGGAGCTGTTTTTT. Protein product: CASSRIPGGGLANTGELFF.

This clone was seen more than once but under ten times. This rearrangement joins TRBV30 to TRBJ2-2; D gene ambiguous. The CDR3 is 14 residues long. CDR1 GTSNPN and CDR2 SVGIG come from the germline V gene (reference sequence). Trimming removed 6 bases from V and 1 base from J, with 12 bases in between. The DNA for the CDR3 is TGTGCCTGCCTTTTGAAGCGGAACACCGGGGAGCTGTTTTTT. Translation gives CACLLKRNTGELFF.

CDR3 region: CASSFQRFRRDTEAFF. Written as DNA, the CDR3 is TGTGCCAGCAGCTTCCAAAGATTCCGGCGGGACACTGAAGCTTTCTTT. The V call is TRBV7-9, the J call TRBJ1-1; D remains unclear. Trimming took off 3 bases at V and 3 bases at J, with 17 bases between the two ends. This CDR3 has 16 amino acids. CDR1 is SEHNR and CDR2 is FQNEAQ in the germline V gene (reference sequence).

Here the CDR3 reads CASSKAPGTGIFYEQYF. The CDR3 DNA reads as TGTGCCAGCAGCAAAGCCCCTGGGACAGGGATCTTCTACGAGCAGTACTTC. This chain connects TRBV21-1 to TRBJ2-7; the D call TRBD1 from the table was never checked on the DNA. TRBV21-1 is annotated as a pseudogene. CDR3 length equals 17 residues.

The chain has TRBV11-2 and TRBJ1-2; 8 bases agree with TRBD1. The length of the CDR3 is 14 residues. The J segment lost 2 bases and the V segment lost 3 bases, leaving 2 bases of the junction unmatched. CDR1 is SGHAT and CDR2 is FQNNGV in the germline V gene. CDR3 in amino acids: CASSFRTGNYGYTF. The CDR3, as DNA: TGTGCCAGCAGCTTCCGGACAGGGAACTATGGCTACACCTTC. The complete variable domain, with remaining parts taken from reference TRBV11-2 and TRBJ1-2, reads EAGVAQSPRYKIIEKRQSVAFWCNPISGHATLYWYQQILGQGPKLLIQFQNNGVVDDSQLPKDRFSAERLKGVDSTLKIQPAKLEDSAVYLCASSFRTGNYGYTFGSGTRLTVV.

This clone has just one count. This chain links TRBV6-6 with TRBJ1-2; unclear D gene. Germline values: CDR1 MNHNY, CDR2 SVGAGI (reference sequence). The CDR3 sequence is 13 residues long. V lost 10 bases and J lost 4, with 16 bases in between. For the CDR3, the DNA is TGTGCCACCTCCGACGGGATTTCCTATGGCTACACCTTC. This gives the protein CATSDGISYGYTF.